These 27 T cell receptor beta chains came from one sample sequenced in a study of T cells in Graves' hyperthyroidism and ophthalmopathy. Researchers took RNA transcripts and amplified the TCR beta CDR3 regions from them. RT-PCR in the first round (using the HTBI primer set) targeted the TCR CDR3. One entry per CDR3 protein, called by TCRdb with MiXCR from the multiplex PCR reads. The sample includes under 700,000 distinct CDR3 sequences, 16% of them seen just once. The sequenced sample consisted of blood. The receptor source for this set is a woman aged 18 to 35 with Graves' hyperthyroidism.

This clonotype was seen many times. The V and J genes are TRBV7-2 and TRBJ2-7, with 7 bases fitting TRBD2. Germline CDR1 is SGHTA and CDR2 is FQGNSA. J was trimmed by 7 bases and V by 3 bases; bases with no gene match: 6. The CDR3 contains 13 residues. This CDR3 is CASSLEGGREQYF. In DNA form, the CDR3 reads TGTGCCAGCAGCTTGGAGGGAGGGCGGGAGCAGTACTTC.

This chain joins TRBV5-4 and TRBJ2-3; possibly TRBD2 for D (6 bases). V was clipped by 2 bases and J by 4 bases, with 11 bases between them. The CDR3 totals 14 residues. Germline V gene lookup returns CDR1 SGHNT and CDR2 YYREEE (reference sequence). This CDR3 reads CASSLEGGADTQYF. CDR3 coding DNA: TGTGCCAGCAGCTTAGAGGGCGGGGCAGATACGCAGTATTTT.

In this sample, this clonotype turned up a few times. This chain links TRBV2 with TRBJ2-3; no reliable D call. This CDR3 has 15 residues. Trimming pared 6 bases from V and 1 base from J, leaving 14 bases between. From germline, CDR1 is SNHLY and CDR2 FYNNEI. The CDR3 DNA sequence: TGTGCCAGCAGAGCTACAAGGACGGGCACAGATACGCAGTATTTT. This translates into CASRATRTGTDTQYF.

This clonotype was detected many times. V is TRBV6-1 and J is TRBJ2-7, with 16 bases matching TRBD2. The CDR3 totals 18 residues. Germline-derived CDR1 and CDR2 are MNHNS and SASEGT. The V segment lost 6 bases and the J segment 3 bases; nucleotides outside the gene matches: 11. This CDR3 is CASRVRGLAGGPNYEQYF. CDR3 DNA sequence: TGTGCCAGCAGAGTAAGGGGACTAGCGGGAGGGCCGAACTACGAGCAGTACTTC.

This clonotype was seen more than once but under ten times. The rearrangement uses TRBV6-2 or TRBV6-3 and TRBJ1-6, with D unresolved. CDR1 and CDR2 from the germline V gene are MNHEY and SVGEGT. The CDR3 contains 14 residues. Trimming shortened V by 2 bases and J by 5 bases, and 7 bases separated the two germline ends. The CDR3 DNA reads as TGTGCCAGCAGTTACCGGACCGATAATTCACCCCTCCACTTT. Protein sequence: CASSYRTDNSPLHF.

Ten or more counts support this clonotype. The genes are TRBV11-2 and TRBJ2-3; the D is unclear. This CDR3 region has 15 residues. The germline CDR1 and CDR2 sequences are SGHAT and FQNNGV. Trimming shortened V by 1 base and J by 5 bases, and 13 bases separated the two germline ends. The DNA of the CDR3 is TGTGCCAGCAGCTTAGGCCAGGTTGTACGAGATACGCAGTATTTT. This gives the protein CASSLGQVVRDTQYF.

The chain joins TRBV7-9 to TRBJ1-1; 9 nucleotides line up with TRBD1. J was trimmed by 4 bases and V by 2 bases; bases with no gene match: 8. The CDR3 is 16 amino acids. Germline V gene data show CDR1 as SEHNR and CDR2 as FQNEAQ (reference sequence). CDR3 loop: CASSLSGTGLSTEAFF. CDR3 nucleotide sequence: TGTGCCAGCAGCTTATCCGGGACAGGGTTATCCACTGAAGCTTTCTTT.

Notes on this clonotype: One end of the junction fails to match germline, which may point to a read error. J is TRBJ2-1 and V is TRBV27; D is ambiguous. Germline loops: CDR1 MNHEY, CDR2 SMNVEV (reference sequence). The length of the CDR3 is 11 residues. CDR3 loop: CTSCNRDEQFF. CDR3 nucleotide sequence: TGTACCAGCTGCAACCGGGATGAGCAGTTCTTC.

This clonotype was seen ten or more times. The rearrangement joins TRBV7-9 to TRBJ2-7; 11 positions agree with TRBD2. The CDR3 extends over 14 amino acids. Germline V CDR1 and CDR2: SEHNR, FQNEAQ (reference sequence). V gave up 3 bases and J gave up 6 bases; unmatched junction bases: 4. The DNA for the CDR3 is TGTGCCAGCAGCTTCGAACTAGCGGGGGCCGAGCAGTACTTC. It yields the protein CASSFELAGAEQYF.

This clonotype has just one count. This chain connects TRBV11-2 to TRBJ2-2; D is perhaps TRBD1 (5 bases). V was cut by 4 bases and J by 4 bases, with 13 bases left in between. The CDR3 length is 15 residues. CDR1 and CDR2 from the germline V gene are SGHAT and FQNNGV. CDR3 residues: CASSSKGPGTGELFF. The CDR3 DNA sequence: TGTGCCAGCAGCTCTAAGGGGCCGGGCACCGGGGAGCTGTTTTTT.

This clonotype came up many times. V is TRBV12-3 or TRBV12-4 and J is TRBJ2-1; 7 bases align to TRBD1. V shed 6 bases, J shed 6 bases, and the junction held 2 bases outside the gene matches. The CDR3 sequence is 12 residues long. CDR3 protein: CASRRQGNEQFF. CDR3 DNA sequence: TGTGCCAGCAGACGACAGGGCAATGAGCAGTTCTTC.

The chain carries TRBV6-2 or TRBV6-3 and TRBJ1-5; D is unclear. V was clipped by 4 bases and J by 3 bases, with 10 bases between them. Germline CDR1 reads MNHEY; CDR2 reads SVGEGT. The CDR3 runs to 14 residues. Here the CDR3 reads CASSSVGVNQPQHF. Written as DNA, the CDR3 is TGTGCCAGCAGTTCCGTTGGTGTCAATCAGCCCCAGCATTTT.

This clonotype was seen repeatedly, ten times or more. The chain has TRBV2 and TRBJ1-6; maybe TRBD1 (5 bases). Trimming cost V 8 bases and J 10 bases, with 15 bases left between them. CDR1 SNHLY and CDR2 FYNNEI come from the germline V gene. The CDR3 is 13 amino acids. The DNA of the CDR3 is TGTGCCAGCGGGGTGGGGCGTGGGTCACCCCTCCACTTT. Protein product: CASGVGRGSPLHF.

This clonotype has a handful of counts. As DNA, the CDR3 is TGTGCCACCAGTGATTTGTTGGGTGAAGAGCAGTACTTC. It specifies CATSDLLGEEQYF. J is TRBJ2-7 and V is TRBV24-1, with D unresolved. The CDR3 covers 13 residues. The V end lost 0 bases, the J end lost 7 bases, and 9 bases lay between the germline ends. The germline CDR1 and CDR2 sequences are KGHDR and SFDVKD.

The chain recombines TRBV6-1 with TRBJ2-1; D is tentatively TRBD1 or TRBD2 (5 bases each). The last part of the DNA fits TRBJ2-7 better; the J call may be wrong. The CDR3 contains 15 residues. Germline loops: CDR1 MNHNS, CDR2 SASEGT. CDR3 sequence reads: CASSEGGRTYNEQYF. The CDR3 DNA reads TGTGCCAGCAGTGAAGGGGGACGGACGTACAATGAGCAGTACTTC.

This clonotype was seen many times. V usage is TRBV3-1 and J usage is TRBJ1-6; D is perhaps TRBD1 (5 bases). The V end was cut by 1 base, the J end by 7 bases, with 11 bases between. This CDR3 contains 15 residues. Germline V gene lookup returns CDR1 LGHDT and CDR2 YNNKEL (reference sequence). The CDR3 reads CASSQGRTGNSPLHF. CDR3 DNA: TGTGCCAGCAGCCAAGGGAGAACAGGAAATTCACCCCTCCACTTT.

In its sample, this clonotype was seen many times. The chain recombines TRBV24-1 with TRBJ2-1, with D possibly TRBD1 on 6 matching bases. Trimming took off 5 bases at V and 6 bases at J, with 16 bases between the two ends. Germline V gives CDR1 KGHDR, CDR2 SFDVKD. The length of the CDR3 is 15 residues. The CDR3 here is CATSVSIGDTNEQFF. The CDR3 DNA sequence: TGTGCCACCAGTGTGAGTATAGGGGACACCAATGAGCAGTTCTTC.

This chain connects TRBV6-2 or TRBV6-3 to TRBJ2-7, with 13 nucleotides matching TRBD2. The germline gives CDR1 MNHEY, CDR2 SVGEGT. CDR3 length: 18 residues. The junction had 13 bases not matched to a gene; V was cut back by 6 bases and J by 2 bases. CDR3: CASSRRTSGSAPPYEQYF. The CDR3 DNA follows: TGTGCCAGCAGCCGGCGGACTAGCGGGAGTGCGCCCCCCTACGAGCAGTACTTC.

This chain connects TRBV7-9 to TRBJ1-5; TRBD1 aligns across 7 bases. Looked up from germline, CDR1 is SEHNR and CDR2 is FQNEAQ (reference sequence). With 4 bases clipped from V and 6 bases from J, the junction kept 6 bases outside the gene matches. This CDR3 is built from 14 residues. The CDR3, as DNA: TGTGCCAGCAGCTCCCGACAGGGCGCTCAGCCCCAGCATTTT. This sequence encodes CASSSRQGAQPQHF.

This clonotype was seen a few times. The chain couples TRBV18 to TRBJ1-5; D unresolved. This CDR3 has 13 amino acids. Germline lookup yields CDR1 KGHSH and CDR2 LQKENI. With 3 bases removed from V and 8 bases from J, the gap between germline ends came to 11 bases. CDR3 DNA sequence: TGTGCCAGCTCACCTGAGAATGTGAAGCCCCAGCATTTT. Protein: CASSPENVKPQHF.

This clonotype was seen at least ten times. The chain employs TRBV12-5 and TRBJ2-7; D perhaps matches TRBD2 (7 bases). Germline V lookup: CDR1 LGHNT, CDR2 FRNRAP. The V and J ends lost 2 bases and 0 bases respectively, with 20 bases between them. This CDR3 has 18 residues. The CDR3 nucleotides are TGTGCTAGTGGTTTGACCCTGGGACGGCGGGGGCCCTCCTACGAGCAGTACTTC. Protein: CASGLTLGRRGPSYEQYF. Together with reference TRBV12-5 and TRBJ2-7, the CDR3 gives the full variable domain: DARVTQTPRHKVTEMGQEVTMRCQPILGHNTVFWYRQTMMQGLELLAYFRNRAPLDDSGMPKDRFSAEMPDATLATLKIQPSEPRDSAVYFCASGLTLGRRGPSYEQYFGPGTRLTVT.

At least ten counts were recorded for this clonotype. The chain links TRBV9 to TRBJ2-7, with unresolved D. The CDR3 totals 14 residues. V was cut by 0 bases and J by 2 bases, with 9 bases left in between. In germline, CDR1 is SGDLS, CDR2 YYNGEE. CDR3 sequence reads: CASSVGVDAYEQYF. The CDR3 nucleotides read TGTGCCAGCAGCGTAGGAGTAGACGCCTACGAGCAGTACTTC.

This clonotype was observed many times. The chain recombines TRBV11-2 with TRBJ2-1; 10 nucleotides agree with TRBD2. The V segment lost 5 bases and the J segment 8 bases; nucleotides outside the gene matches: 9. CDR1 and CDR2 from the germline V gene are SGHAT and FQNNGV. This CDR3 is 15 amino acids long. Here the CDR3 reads CASSASGRASDEQFF. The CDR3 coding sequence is TGTGCCAGCAGCGCGAGCGGGAGGGCCAGCGATGAGCAGTTCTTC.

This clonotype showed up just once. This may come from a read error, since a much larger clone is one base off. CDR3 protein: CANSFLQGAKTEAFF. In nucleotides, the CDR3 is TGCGCCAACAGCTTTCTGCAGGGGGCGAAAACTGAAGCTTTCTTT. The chain uses TRBV5-1 and TRBJ1-1, with 8 bases matching TRBD1. Germline V lookup: CDR1 SGHRS, CDR2 YFSETQ. The CDR3 spans 15 residues.

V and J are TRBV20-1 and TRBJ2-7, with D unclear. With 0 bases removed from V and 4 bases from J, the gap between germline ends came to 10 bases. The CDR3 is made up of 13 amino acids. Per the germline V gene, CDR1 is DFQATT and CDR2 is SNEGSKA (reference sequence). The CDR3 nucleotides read TGCAGTGCTAGAGAGGAACACGGTTACGAGCAGTACTTC. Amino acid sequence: CSAREEHGYEQYF.

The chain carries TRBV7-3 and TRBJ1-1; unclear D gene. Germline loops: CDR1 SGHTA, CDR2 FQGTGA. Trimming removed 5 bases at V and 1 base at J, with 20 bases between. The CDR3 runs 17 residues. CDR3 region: CASSQPFGGNENTEAFF. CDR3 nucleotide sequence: TGTGCCAGCAGCCAGCCTTTCGGAGGGAACGAGAACACTGAAGCTTTCTTT.

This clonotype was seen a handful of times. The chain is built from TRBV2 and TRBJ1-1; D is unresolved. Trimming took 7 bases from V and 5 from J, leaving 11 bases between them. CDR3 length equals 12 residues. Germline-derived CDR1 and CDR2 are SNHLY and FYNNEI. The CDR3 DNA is TGTGCCAGCACAGGCCTTGGGACTGAAGCTTTCTTT. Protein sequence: CASTGLGTEAFF.